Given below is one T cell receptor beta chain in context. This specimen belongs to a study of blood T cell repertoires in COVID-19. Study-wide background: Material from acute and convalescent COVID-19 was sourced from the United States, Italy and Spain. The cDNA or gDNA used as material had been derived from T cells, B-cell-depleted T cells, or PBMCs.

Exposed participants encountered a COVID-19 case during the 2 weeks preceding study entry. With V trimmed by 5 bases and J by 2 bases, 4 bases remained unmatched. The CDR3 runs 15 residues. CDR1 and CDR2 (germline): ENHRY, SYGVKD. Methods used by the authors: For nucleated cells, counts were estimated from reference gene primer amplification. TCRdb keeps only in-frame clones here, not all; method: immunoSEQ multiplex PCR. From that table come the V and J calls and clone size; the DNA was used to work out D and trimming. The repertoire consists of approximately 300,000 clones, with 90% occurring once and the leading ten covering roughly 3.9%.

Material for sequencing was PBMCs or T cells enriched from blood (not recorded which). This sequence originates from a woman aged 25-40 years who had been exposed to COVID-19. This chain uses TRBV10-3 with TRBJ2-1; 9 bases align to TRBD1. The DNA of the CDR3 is TGTGCCATCAGTTCCGGGACAGGGCCCTACAATGAGCAGTTCTTC. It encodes CAISSGTGPYNEQFF.